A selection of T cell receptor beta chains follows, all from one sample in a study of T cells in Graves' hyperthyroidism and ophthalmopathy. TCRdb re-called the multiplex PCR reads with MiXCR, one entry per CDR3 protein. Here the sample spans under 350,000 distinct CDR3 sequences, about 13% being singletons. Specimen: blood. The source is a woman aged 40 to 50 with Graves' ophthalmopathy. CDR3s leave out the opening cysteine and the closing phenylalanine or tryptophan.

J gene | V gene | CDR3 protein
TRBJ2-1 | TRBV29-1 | SGTQTGQQF
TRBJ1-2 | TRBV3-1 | VSSQSDRTPT
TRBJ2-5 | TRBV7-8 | ASSWRSGAQETQY
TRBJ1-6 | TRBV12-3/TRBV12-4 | ASSPLGGSNSPLH
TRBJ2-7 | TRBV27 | ASSPSVLYEQY
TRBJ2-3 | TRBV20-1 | SARGQGYTDTQY
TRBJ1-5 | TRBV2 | ASRRQIDSNQPQH
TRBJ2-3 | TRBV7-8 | ASSLGDDYTQY
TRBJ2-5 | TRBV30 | ACTTGQVQETQY
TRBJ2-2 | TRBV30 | AWREGGTGELF
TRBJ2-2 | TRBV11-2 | ASSLVGRDRGGANTGELF
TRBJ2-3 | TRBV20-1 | SAADAGTRVTDTQY
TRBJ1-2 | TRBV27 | ASSLHSGTVLYGYT
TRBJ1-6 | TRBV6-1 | ASSPDPSGSPLH
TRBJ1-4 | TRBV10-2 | ASSATGGKNEKLF
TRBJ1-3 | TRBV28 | ASSFIRGNTIY
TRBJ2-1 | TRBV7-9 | ASSSRLTNEQF
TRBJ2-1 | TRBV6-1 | ASRGQGMGNEQF
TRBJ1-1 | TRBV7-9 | ANSFPYSNTEAF
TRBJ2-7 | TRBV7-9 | SSLPGGTGDREQY
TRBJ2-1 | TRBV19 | ASSRGGYDEQF
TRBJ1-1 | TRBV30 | AWRATENTEAF
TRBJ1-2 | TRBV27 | ASRTGGVGYT
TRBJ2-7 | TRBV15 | ATSRDAQTYEQY
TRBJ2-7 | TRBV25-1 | ASSEFGSYSYEQY
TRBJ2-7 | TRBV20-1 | SATQGRYEQY
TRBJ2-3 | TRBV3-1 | ASSARTSADTQY
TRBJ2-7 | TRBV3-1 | ASSQDWEGSDEQY
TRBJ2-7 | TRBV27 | ASSFFGSYEQY
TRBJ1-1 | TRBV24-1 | ATSDLRQTEAF
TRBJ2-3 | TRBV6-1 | ASRDSPRSTDTQY
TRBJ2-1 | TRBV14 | ASSQGGVQQF
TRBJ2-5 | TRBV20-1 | SARTGTDPYQETQY
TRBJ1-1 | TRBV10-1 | ASSESLGNGNTEAF
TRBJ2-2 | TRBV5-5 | ASSFSGTLGGELF
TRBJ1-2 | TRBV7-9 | ASSSGRTGGYGYT
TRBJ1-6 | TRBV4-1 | ASSPWSGAPLH
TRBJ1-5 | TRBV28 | ASSYASRPQH
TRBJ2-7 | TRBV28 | ASSLGTSGRRYEQY
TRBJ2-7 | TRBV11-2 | ASSPSGAYEQY
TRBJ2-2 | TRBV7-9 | ASSNRDLVKELF
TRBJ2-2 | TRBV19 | ASSMWAANTGELF
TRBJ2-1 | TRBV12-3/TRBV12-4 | ASSLTDKPVNEQF
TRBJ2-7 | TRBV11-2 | ASSLDRATSYEQY
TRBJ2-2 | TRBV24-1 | ATSLQGPGTGELF
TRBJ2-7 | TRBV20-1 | SAPWRLAAYEQY
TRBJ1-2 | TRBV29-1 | SVGGGAFIGYT
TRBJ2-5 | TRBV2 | ASSFGGNQETQY
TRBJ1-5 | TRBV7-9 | ASSSSGFNQPQH
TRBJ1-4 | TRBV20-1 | SVGQGINEKLF
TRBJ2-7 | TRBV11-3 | ASSLAGSNYEQY
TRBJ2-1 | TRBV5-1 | ASSSTSGGAFEQF
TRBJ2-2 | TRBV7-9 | ASSLVAFADGAFTGELF
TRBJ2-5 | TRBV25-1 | ASSDLLGTGGEETQY
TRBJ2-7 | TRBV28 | ASSLSPYEQY